This entry lists 9 T cell receptor beta chains sequenced from one sample in a study of blood T cells in healthy people across ages (dated by TCRdb to about 2015). Library preparation was by 5' RACE. Sequencing relied on an Illumina HiSeq 2500. A second PCR of about 7 to 12 cycles was run with a J-beta primer mix and a sample-barcoded 5' primer. TCRdb applied fastp at Q25 and MiXCR to the public reads, then kept only in-frame beta chains. Duplicate CDR3 protein sequences are folded into a single record with the most common DNA and genes. In this sample the table shows about 1.4 million distinct CDR3 sequences, approximately 60% of which occur a single time. Of the sample, about 6.7% falls within the top ten clones. Sequencing was done on a sample of blood. These receptors all come from a man in his late teens or twenties in good health.

This chain joins TRBV7-2 and TRBJ1-4, with a tentative D call TRBD1 (5 bases). Germline values: CDR1 SGHTA, CDR2 FQGNSA. The CDR3 is made up of 16 amino acids. V lost 5 bases and J 4 bases, leaving 17 bases between the germline ends. This chain's CDR3 is CASSQQVGDFNEKLFF. In DNA form, the CDR3 reads TGTGCCAGCAGCCAACAAGTGGGGGACTTTAATGAAAAACTGTTTTTT.

The genes are TRBV20-1 and TRBJ2-1; TRBD2 aligns across 10 bases. The germline V gene encodes CDR1 DFQATT and CDR2 SNEGSKA (reference sequence). This CDR3 comprises 15 residues. The V gene end was trimmed by 6 bases and the J gene end by 6 bases; junction bases not matched to a gene: 11. This CDR3 reads CSAVSGLAALNEQFF. CDR3 bases: TGCAGTGCCGTAAGCGGACTAGCGGCCCTCAATGAGCAGTTCTTC.

This chain joins TRBV7-2 and TRBJ2-7; 7 bases line up with TRBD2. The CDR3 extends over 13 amino acids. The germline gives CDR1 SGHTA, CDR2 FQGNSA. V shed 5 bases and J 4 bases; nucleotides not matched to a gene: 5. CDR3 sequence reads: CASSGRAPYEQYF. Here the CDR3 DNA reads TGTGCCAGCAGCGGGAGGGCCCCTTACGAGCAGTACTTC.

DNA for the CDR3: TGCGCCAGCAGCCACCTCGTCGCGGGACCTGAAGCTTTCTTT. Translated: CASSHLVAGPEAFF. The chain combines TRBV4-3 with TRBJ1-1; the D gene is possibly TRBD1 (5 bases). The germline V and J ends were trimmed by 3 bases and 6 bases, with 14 bases remaining between them. The germline V gene encodes CDR1 LGHNA and CDR2 YSLEER. CDR3 length equals 14 residues.

On this clonotype itself: One end of the junction varies from germline; a read error may be responsible. As DNA, the CDR3 is TGCAGAGTTGAAGAGGGACAGGGGAGGAACGAGCAGTACTTC. Translation: CRVEEGQGRNEQYF. This sequence joins TRBV29-1 and TRBJ2-7, with 10 bases matching TRBD1. CDR1 SQVTM and CDR2 ANQGSEA come from the germline V gene. The CDR3 contains 14 residues.

This clonotype was observed a handful of times. The rearrangement uses TRBV5-1 and TRBJ2-4; 8 bases are shared with TRBD1. TRBJ2-7 matches the DNA end more closely, so the J call is doubtful. The CDR3 is 17 amino acids. CDR1 and CDR2 (germline): SGHRS, YFSETQ. CDR3 nucleotide sequence: TGCGCCAGCAGCTTGGCCTTCGGGACAGGAAAGGGATACGAGCAGTACTTC. It is translated as CASSLAFGTGKGYEQYF.

CDR3 DNA: TGCAGCGTCCAGGGCGGATTAGGAGGAGGCTACACCTTC. Its protein product is CSVQGGLGGGYTF. V is TRBV29-1 and J is TRBJ1-2; D might be TRBD1 (5 bases). Germline assignment: CDR1 SQVTM and CDR2 ANQGSEA. V lost 6 bases and J 8 bases, leaving 19 bases between the germline ends. This CDR3 is 13 amino acids long.

This chain joins TRBV14 and TRBJ1-1, with D unclear. Germline values: CDR1 SGHDN, CDR2 FVKESK. The CDR3 is 14 amino acids. The V and J ends lost 4 bases and 0 bases respectively, with 9 bases between them. The CDR3 region has the DNA TGTGCCAGCAGCCGACGCCCAATGAACACTGAAGCTTTCTTT. This translates into CASSRRPMNTEAFF.

This clonotype was counted only a few times. V is TRBV4-1 and J is TRBJ2-5; 10 nucleotides align to TRBD1. This CDR3 region has 16 residues. Germline CDR1 and CDR2: MGHRA and YSYEKL. Germline trimming cut 0 bases from V and 5 bases from J; bases unmatched to any gene: 6. The CDR3 loop reads CASSQEVTGGLETQYF. CDR3 DNA: TGCGCCAGCAGCCAAGAAGTGACAGGGGGCTTGGAGACCCAGTACTTC.